This entry lists 26 T cell receptor beta chains sequenced from one sample in a study of T cell responses to AZD1222 COVID-19 vaccine. TCRdb keeps only in-frame clones here, not all; method: immunoSEQ multiplex PCR. The sample carries over 85,000 clones, 90% recorded once. This specimen consisted of peripheral blood, obtained on day 0 of AZD1222 vaccination. The receptor set was obtained from an adult in good health.

V usage is TRBV18 and J usage is TRBJ1-6; 8 bases are a match to TRBD1. The trim removed 6 bases at V and 8 bases at J, leaving 9 bases unmatched. Germline CDR1 is KGHSH and CDR2 is LQKENI. CDR3 length: 15 amino acids. In nucleotides, the CDR3 is TGTGCCAGCTCGACCTCCCGGACAGGGTATTCACCCCTCCACTTT. Encoded protein: CASSTSRTGYSPLHF.

The CDR3 protein is CASSDTGSLDIQYF. The CDR3 nucleotides are TGTGCCAGCAGTGATACCGGCAGTCTGGACATTCAGTACTTC. The genes are TRBV6-1 and TRBJ2-4; D gene ambiguous. Germline V gene sequence: CDR1 MNHNS, CDR2 SASEGT. The CDR3 runs to 14 residues. The V end was cut by 3 bases, the J end by 8 bases, with 14 bases between.

The chain joins TRBV5-1 to TRBJ1-2; D not resolved. Per the germline V gene, CDR1 is SGHRS and CDR2 is YFSETQ. This CDR3 is built from 13 residues. Between the trimmed V and J ends, which lost 4 bases and 1 base, there was a span of 8 bases. The CDR3 bases are TGCGCCAGCAGCCCCCACGATAACTATGGCTACACCTTC. Amino acids: CASSPHDNYGYTF.

In its sample, this clone was seen once. The chain joins TRBV18 to TRBJ2-7, with D tentatively TRBD2 (5 bases). There are 14 residues in the CDR3. CDR1 is KGHSH and CDR2 is LQKENI in the germline V gene. V lost 6 bases and J 0 bases, leaving 12 bases between the germline ends. In DNA form, the CDR3 reads TGTGCCAGCTCCGAACTTCGGGGCTCCTACGAGCAGTACTTC. Protein sequence: CASSELRGSYEQYF.

The chain carries TRBV6-6 and TRBJ2-7; 11 nucleotides line up with TRBD2. V shed 0 bases, J shed 6 bases, and the junction held 4 bases outside the gene matches. The CDR3 contains 15 residues. Per germline, CDR1 MNHNY and CDR2 SVGAGI (reference sequence). In DNA, the CDR3 is TGTGCCAGCAGTTACTCAACTAGCGGGGGTGGCGAGCAGTACTTC. This translates into CASSYSTSGGGEQYF.

Here the CDR3 DNA reads TGTGCCAGCAGCCAAGAGGGGAGAAGGGTCGGTGAAAAACTGTTTTTT. This encodes CASSQEGRRVGEKLFF. The chain carries TRBV4-2 and TRBJ1-4; D is undetermined. This CDR3 is built from 16 residues. Germline V gives CDR1 LGHNA, CDR2 YNFKEQ. V was trimmed by 0 bases and J by 7 bases, leaving 15 bases between them.

This chain connects TRBV5-1 to TRBJ1-2; unclear D gene. V gave up 4 bases and J gave up 7 bases, with 11 bases separating them. The CDR3 runs to 12 residues. The germline gives CDR1 SGHRS, CDR2 YFSETQ. In DNA form, the CDR3 reads TGCGCCAGCAGCCTTGACGCTAGTGGCTACACCTTC. Its translation is CASSLDASGYTF.

V gene TRBV11-3 combines with J gene TRBJ1-2; D uncertain. This CDR3 is 13 amino acids long. Germline V gene data show CDR1 as SGHNT and CDR2 as YENEEA. The V and J ends lost 4 bases and 13 bases respectively, with 19 bases between them. CDR3 loop: CASSSREPNLLTF. In DNA, the CDR3 is TGTGCCAGCAGCTCCCGGGAGCCCAATTTACTCACCTTC.

This sequence joins TRBV19 and TRBJ1-5; weak D call: TRBD1 (5 bases). V lost 6 bases and J 7 bases, leaving 13 bases between the germline ends. The CDR3 is made up of 13 amino acids. CDR1 is LNHDA, CDR2 SQIVND, per germline (reference sequence). CDR3 protein: CASRSGDGQPQHF. For the CDR3, the DNA is TGTGCCAGTAGATCCGGGGACGGCCAGCCCCAGCATTTT.

This clone was counted once. The chain combines TRBV27 with TRBJ2-1; TRBD1 matches at 8 bases. Germline trimming cut 5 bases from V and 6 bases from J; bases unmatched to any gene: 3. The CDR3 runs 13 residues. Germline CDR1 MNHEY, CDR2 SMNVEV (reference sequence). CDR3 DNA: TGTGCCAGCAGTCGGGACAGGCCCAATGAGCAGTTCTTC. It encodes CASSRDRPNEQFF.

The rearrangement joins TRBV3-1 (or the pseudogene TRBV3-2) to TRBJ1-6; 10 bases agree with TRBD1. The germline V gene encodes CDR1 LGHDT and CDR2 YNNKEL (reference sequence). CDR3 length: 14 amino acids. The V gene end was trimmed by 5 bases and the J gene end by 8 bases; junction bases not matched to a gene: 3. DNA of the CDR3: TGTGCCAGCAGCGGGGACAGGGGTGATTCACCCCTCCACTTT. This gives the protein CASSGDRGDSPLHF.

V is TRBV5-1 and J is TRBJ2-2; 9 bases are shared with TRBD1. Trimming cost V 0 bases and J 4 bases; bases outside gene matches: 7. The germline V gene has CDR1 SGHRS and CDR2 YFSETQ. The CDR3 has 17 residues. The CDR3, as DNA: TGCGCCAGCAGCTTGGGGCCGCAGACAGGGGGCACCGGGGAGCTGTTTTTT. As protein: CASSLGPQTGGTGELFF.

V and J are TRBV9 and TRBJ1-1; 10 nucleotides agree with TRBD1. The CDR3 runs to 16 residues. The junction had 7 bases not matched to a gene; V was cut back by 4 bases and J by 1 base. Germline CDR1 SGDLS, CDR2 YYNGEE. CDR3 sequence (DNA): TGTGCCAGCAGCCCCCCGGGGACAGGGGAGAACACTGAAGCTTTCTTT. As protein: CASSPPGTGENTEAFF.

The chain couples TRBV19 to TRBJ1-6, with TRBD1 matching over 9 bases. V trimming: 5 bases; J trimming: 0 bases; junction bases outside the gene matches: 8. The CDR3 runs to 18 residues. Germline CDR1 and CDR2: LNHDA and SQIVND (reference sequence). CDR3 loop: CASSGGTGPSSYNSPLHF. The CDR3 nucleotides read TGTGCCAGTAGTGGAGGGACAGGGCCCAGCTCCTATAATTCACCCCTCCACTTT.

J is TRBJ2-7 and V is TRBV27, with TRBD1 matching 8 bases. The ends lost 5 bases at V and 0 bases at J; junction bases unmatched: 6. Germline values: CDR1 MNHEY, CDR2 SMNVEV (reference sequence). The CDR3 totals 15 residues. CDR3 protein: CASSRTGRSSYEQYF. CDR3 nucleotides: TGTGCCAGCAGTCGGACAGGGAGAAGCTCCTACGAGCAGTACTTC.

CDR3 nucleotide sequence: TGTGCCAGCTCACCACCAGGGGACGGGCACGGCGAGCAGTACTTC. This gives the protein CASSPPGDGHGEQYF. The V and J genes are TRBV18 and TRBJ2-7; D might be TRBD1 or TRBD2, each matching 5 bases. Germline V CDR1 and CDR2: KGHSH, LQKENI. V shed 0 bases and J shed 6 bases, with 15 bases lying between them. The CDR3 runs to 15 residues.

Only a few counts were recorded for this clone. The rearrangement uses TRBV5-5 and TRBJ2-7, with TRBD2 matching over 7 bases. The V segment lost 2 bases and the J segment 6 bases; nucleotides outside the gene matches: 11. Looked up from germline, CDR1 is SGHKS and CDR2 is YYEKEE (reference sequence). The CDR3 is made up of 15 amino acids. CDR3 sequence: CASSFGAGPGGEQYF. CDR3 bases: TGTGCCAGCAGCTTTGGGGCGGGGCCGGGGGGCGAGCAGTACTTC. Complete variable domain (other parts from reference TRBV5-5 and TRBJ2-7): DAGVTQSPTHLIKTRGQQVTLRCSPISGHKSVSWYQQVLGQGPQFIFQYYEKEERGRGNFPDRFSARQFPNYSSELNVNALLLGDSALYLCASSFGAGPGGEQYFGPGTRLTVT.

For the CDR3, the DNA is TGTGCCAGCAGTTACTCCCGCGGGGCCTTGAACACTGAAGCTTTCTTT. It is translated as CASSYSRGALNTEAFF. This rearrangement joins TRBV6-5 to TRBJ1-1, with a possible D match to TRBD1 (5 bases). CDR3 length: 16 amino acids. Germline V gene sequence: CDR1 MNHEY, CDR2 SVGAGI. The germline V and J ends were trimmed by 0 bases and 0 bases, with 11 bases remaining between them.

Comments on this clone: One junction end does not reproduce the germline sequence, and a read error may be involved. The V and J genes are TRBV11-1 and TRBJ2-2, with a tentative D call TRBD2 (5 bases). This CDR3 spans 13 amino acids. Germline V CDR1 and CDR2: SGHAT, FQDESV (reference sequence). The CDR3 sequence: CATQRVSTEELFF. The CDR3 coding sequence is TGTGCCACCCAGAGGGTGAGCACCGAGGAGCTGTTTTTT. The full variable domain, rest sourced from reference TRBV11-1 and TRBJ2-2, is EAEVAQSPRYKITEKSQAVAFWCDPISGHATLYWYRQILGQGPELLVQFQDESVVDDSQLPKDRFSAERLKGVDSTLKIQPAELGDSAMYLCATQRVSTEELFFGEGSRLTVL.

The chain uses TRBV28 and TRBJ2-3, with 9 bases fitting TRBD2. V trimming: 7 bases; J trimming: 4 bases; junction bases outside the gene matches: 6. This CDR3 spans 14 amino acids. The germline V gene has CDR1 MDHEN and CDR2 SYDVKM. CDR3 nucleotides: TGTGCCAGCATGAGCGGGGGGTTGGCAGATACGCAGTATTTT. It codes for CASMSGGLADTQYF.

This chain joins TRBV12-3 or TRBV12-4 and TRBJ2-1, with D perhaps TRBD2 (6 bases). The CDR3 is made up of 13 amino acids. Deletions cut 3 bases from V and 9 bases from J, with 12 bases between. CDR3 residues: CASSLSRGGEQFF. CDR3 DNA sequence: TGTGCCAGCAGTTTGTCTCGGGGAGGTGAGCAGTTCTTC.

This chain's CDR3 is CASSGQNQPQHF. The CDR3 coding sequence is TGTGCCAGCAGCGGACAGAATCAGCCCCAGCATTTT. The chain employs TRBV7-2 and TRBJ1-5; a weak D match, TRBD1 (6 bases). From germline, CDR1 is SGHTA and CDR2 FQGNSA. The CDR3 extends over 12 amino acids. V dropped 5 bases and J dropped 4 bases, with 6 bases sitting between them.

J is TRBJ2-7 and V is TRBV7-8; D not resolved. The V gene's germline CDR1 is SGHVS and CDR2 FQNEAQ. V lost 1 base, J lost 2 bases, and 6 bases lay in between. The CDR3 is 13 amino acids. CDR3 DNA: TGTGCCAGCAGCTTAGGTAGGGCCTACGAGCAGTACTTC. It specifies CASSLGRAYEQYF.

The chain combines TRBV6-5 with TRBJ1-3; D is undetermined. The CDR3 extends over 13 amino acids. V lost 6 bases, J lost 0 bases, and 6 bases lay in between. Germline V CDR1 and CDR2: MNHEY, SVGAGI. Here the CDR3 DNA reads TGTGCCAGCAGGCTGTCCTCTGGAAACACCATATATTTT. Protein product: CASRLSSGNTIYF.

J is TRBJ1-1 and V is TRBV2; D might be TRBD1 (5 bases). CDR3 length: 15 residues. V dropped 7 bases and J dropped 4 bases, with 19 bases sitting between them. In germline, CDR1 is SNHLY, CDR2 FYNNEI. CDR3 sequence reads: CASTGDGLKGTEAFF. CDR3 DNA sequence: TGTGCCAGCACCGGGGACGGACTAAAGGGCACTGAAGCTTTCTTT.

This sequence joins TRBV4-3 and TRBJ1-6; possibly TRBD1 for D (6 bases). CDR1 is LGHNA, CDR2 YSLEER, per germline. The CDR3 runs 15 residues. Between the trimmed V and J ends, which lost 3 bases and 1 base, there was a span of 7 bases. The CDR3: CASSQQGSYNSPLHF. CDR3 nucleotide sequence: TGCGCCAGCAGCCAGCAGGGGTCCTATAATTCACCCCTCCACTTT.